The 14 T cell receptor beta chains presented below share a single source sample, sequenced in a study of cytomegalovirus exposure and HLA in healthy donors. The PCR contained 60 Vbeta and 13 Jbeta primers. Sequencing used immunoSEQ multiplex PCR; TCRdb keeps in-frame clones, though not all of them. Altogether 100,000 to 150,000 clones are present, roughly four fifths being singletons, with the ten largest covering 6.3%. Source material: PBMCs. The origin of the receptors is a middle-aged woman in good health and CMV-seronegative.

This clone appeared a few times. A junction boundary mismatches the germline segment, possibly from a read error. The genes are TRBV7-9 and TRBJ2-7, with 8 nucleotides matching TRBD1. From germline, CDR1 is SEHNR and CDR2 FQNEAQ (reference sequence). The CDR3 contains 15 residues. DNA of the CDR3: TGTTCCAGCAGCTCCACAGACAGGGGAGGCGACGAGCAGTACTTC. Its translation is CSSSSTDRGGDEQYF.

V usage is TRBV19 and J usage is TRBJ2-5; 8 positions match TRBD1. The CDR3 contains 16 residues. The germline CDR1 and CDR2 sequences are LNHDA and SQIVND (reference sequence). With 0 bases clipped from V and 1 base from J, the junction kept 4 bases outside the gene matches. The CDR3 nucleotides read TGTGCCAGTAGTATAGATGGACAGGGCCTCCAAGAGACCCAGTACTTC. It is translated as CASSIDGQGLQETQYF.

The chain has TRBV4-3 and TRBJ2-7; possibly TRBD2 for D (6 bases). The germline CDR1 and CDR2 sequences are LGHNA and YSLEER. V was trimmed by 6 bases and J by 4 bases, leaving 19 bases between them. CDR3 length: 15 amino acids. The CDR3 DNA sequence: TGCGCCAGCAGGGGCGGGAACGAGATCATTTACGAGCAGTACTTC. It yields the protein CASRGGNEIIYEQYF.

This chain links TRBV25-1 with TRBJ2-7; D possibly corresponds to TRBD1 (6 bases). Looked up from germline, CDR1 is MGHDK and CDR2 is SYGVNS. The CDR3 contains 12 residues. Trimming took 7 bases from V and 5 from J, leaving 12 bases between them. The CDR3 sequence: CASKTGVHEQYF. The CDR3 bases are TGTGCCAGCAAGACAGGAGTCCACGAGCAGTACTTC.

This rearrangement joins TRBV2 to TRBJ1-1, with no clear D. V shed 6 bases and J shed 6 bases, with 17 bases lying between them. CDR1 SNHLY and CDR2 FYNNEI come from the germline V gene. The CDR3 is 14 residues long. CDR3 sequence: CASRTTWIDPEAFF. The CDR3 DNA reads as TGTGCCAGCAGGACGACATGGATTGACCCTGAAGCTTTCTTT. The full variable domain, in which reference TRBV2 and TRBJ1-1 provide the parts outside the CDR3, is EPEVTQTPSHQVTQMGQEVILRCVPISNHLYFYWYRQILGQKVEFLVSFYNNEISEKSEIFDDQFSVERPDGSNFTLKIRSTKLEDSAMYFCASRTTWIDPEAFFGQGTRLTVV.

This clone has just a few counts. The chain uses TRBV7-9 and TRBJ2-1; 13 bases match TRBD2. J was trimmed by 7 bases and V by 1 base; bases with no gene match: 7. Germline CDR1 and CDR2: SEHNR and FQNEAQ (reference sequence). This CDR3 contains 17 residues. The CDR3 bases are TGTGCCAGCAGCTTAGGGACTAGCGGGAGAGGTTGGAATGAGCAGTTCTTC. Amino acid sequence: CASSLGTSGRGWNEQFF. The full variable domain, in which reference TRBV7-9 and TRBJ2-1 provide the parts outside the CDR3, is DTGVSQNPRHKITKRGQNVTFRCDPISEHNRLYWYRQTLGQGPEFLTYFQNEAQLEKSRLLSDRFSAERPKGSFSTLEIQRTEQGDSAMYLCASSLGTSGRGWNEQFFGPGTRLTVL.

The chain carries TRBV4-3 and TRBJ2-5; 12 nucleotides line up with TRBD2. The J call may be mistaken, given a closer DNA end match to TRBJ2-7. This CDR3 is 20 amino acids long. In germline, CDR1 is LGHNA, CDR2 YSLEER. The CDR3 DNA sequence: TGCGCCAGCAGCCTACGACTTAACCTTCCCGGGACTAGCGGGTTCGACGAGCAGTACTTC. This translates into CASSLRLNLPGTSGFDEQYF.

Of note for this clone: The junction differs from germline at one of its ends, possibly a read error. The chain couples TRBV7-9 to TRBJ1-3, with 8 bases fitting TRBD1. This CDR3 has 15 amino acids. Germline V lookup: CDR1 SEHNR, CDR2 FQNEAQ (reference sequence). DNA of the CDR3: TGTTCCAGCAGCTCCGAGACAGGGGCAGGAAACACCATATATTTT. It specifies CSSSSETGAGNTIYF.

This clone was counted once. The chain carries TRBV29-1 and TRBJ2-5; 13 bases align to TRBD2. Trimming removed 6 bases from V and 4 bases from J; junction bases left unmatched: 20. CDR1 is SQVTM, CDR2 ANQGSEA, per germline. CDR3 length: 19 amino acids. The CDR3 nucleotides are TGCAGCGTGCCAGGGGGCGTTTTAGTAGGGACTAGCGGGACAGAGACCCAGTACTTC. It encodes CSVPGGVLVGTSGTETQYF.

V is TRBV15 and J is TRBJ2-1; a weak D match, TRBD1 (6 bases). The length of the CDR3 is 13 residues. V gave up 5 bases and J gave up 6 bases, with 11 bases separating them. The germline CDR1 and CDR2 sequences are LNHNV and YYDKDF (reference sequence). The CDR3 loop reads CATSQQGRNEQFF. For the CDR3, the DNA is TGTGCCACCAGCCAACAGGGCCGCAATGAGCAGTTCTTC.

The rearrangement links TRBV7-9 to TRBJ2-7, with 9 positions matching TRBD1. The germline gives CDR1 SEHNR, CDR2 FQNEAQ (reference sequence). V trimming: 5 bases; J trimming: 6 bases; junction bases outside the gene matches: 11. CDR3 length: 15 amino acids. CDR3 sequence reads: CASSPTRGQGSEQYF. The CDR3 DNA sequence: TGTGCCAGCAGCCCTACCCGGGGACAGGGTTCCGAGCAGTACTTC.

The rearrangement uses TRBV11-2 and TRBJ2-1; 8 bases are shared with TRBD2. Germline CDR1 and CDR2: SGHAT and FQNNGV. The CDR3 is 18 residues long. Germline trimming cut 2 bases from V and 2 bases from J; bases unmatched to any gene: 11. In nucleotides, the CDR3 is TGTGCCAGCAGCTTATTGAAAGGTAGCGGGGATACCTACAATGAGCAGTTCTTC. As protein: CASSLLKGSGDTYNEQFF.

The V call is TRBV6-1, the J call TRBJ1-5; 8 nucleotides align to TRBD1. The germline V gene has CDR1 MNHNS and CDR2 SASEGT. Trimming removed 4 bases from V and 4 bases from J; junction bases left unmatched: 9. The length of the CDR3 is 16 residues. The CDR3 sequence is CASSVLTGGPNQPQHF. The CDR3 DNA is TGTGCCAGCAGTGTTCTAACAGGGGGGCCTAATCAGCCCCAGCATTTT.

The V gene is TRBV7-2, the J gene TRBJ2-5; 11 bases are a match to TRBD1. This CDR3 contains 15 residues. After removal of 5 bases from V and 5 bases from J, the junction contained 7 bases not matched to a gene. The germline V gene has CDR1 SGHTA and CDR2 FQGNSA. CDR3 DNA sequence: TGTGCCAGCAGCCGGGGGGACAGGGGGTGGGAGACCCAGTACTTC. Protein product: CASSRGDRGWETQYF.